A selection of T cell receptor beta chains follows, all from one sample in a study of cytomegalovirus exposure and HLA in healthy donors. Using immunoSEQ multiplex PCR, the repertoire was profiled, and TCRdb retains in-frame clones only, with some absent. Of about 110,000 clones in the sample, approximately 60% were seen once. The specimen sequenced was PBMCs. All receptors come from a woman aged 25 to 39 in good health and CMV-seronegative. Both conserved end residues are part of each CDR3. Each record gives: D gene, J gene, clone size, V gene, CDR3 DNA, CDR3 protein. D genes are given only for firm matches. The size of a clone is reported for some rows only, either as once, few or many, or as a class for expanded clones.

D: TRBD1
J: TRBJ1-2
size: -
V: TRBV6-5
DNA: TGTGCCAGCAGTGACAGGGGGCCGAGTGGCTACACCTTC
CDR3: CASSDRGPSGYTF

D: -
J: TRBJ1-3
size: few
V: TRBV9
DNA: TGTGCCAGCAGCGACAGACAGCACACCTCTGGAAACACCATATATTTT
CDR3: CASSDRQHTSGNTIYF

D: TRBD1
J: TRBJ1-5
size: few
V: TRBV10-3
DNA: TGTGCCATCAGCAGGGACAGGGAACTTCAGCCCCAGCATTTT
CDR3: CAISRDRELQPQHF

D: TRBD2
J: TRBJ2-1
size: -
V: TRBV28
DNA: TGTGCCAGCACCACCCCGGCAGAAGAGCGTTGGACTAGCGGGAGGGCCGGCAATGAGCAGTTCTTC
CDR3: CASTTPAEERWTSGRAGNEQFF

D: -
J: TRBJ1-1
size: -
V: TRBV9
DNA: TGTGCCAGCAGCGTTGCAGGTCAAGGCACTGAAGCTTTCTTT
CDR3: CASSVAGQGTEAFF

D: -
J: TRBJ2-7
size: -
V: TRBV4-3
DNA: TGCGCCAGCAGCCAAGTCGGGCCCGGCGGGGGCCGAGACGAGCAGTACTTC
CDR3: CASSQVGPGGGRDEQYF

D: TRBD2
J: TRBJ2-3
size: -
V: TRBV5-6
DNA: TGTGCCAGCAGCTCTTACCAGCGGGGCGGCACAGATACGCAGTATTTT
CDR3: CASSSYQRGGTDTQYF

D: TRBD2
J: TRBJ2-1
size: -
V: TRBV18
DNA: TGTGCCAGCTCACCGTCTAGCGGGAGCTCCTACAATGAGCAGTTCTTC
CDR3: CASSPSSGSSYNEQFF

D: -
J: TRBJ1-5
size: once
V: TRBV28
DNA: TGTGCCAGCAGTTTAGCGGCAGGGATGAGAAGCAATCAGCCCCAGCATTTT
CDR3: CASSLAAGMRSNQPQHF

D: TRBD2
J: TRBJ2-1
size: -
V: TRBV5-1
DNA: TGCGCCAGCAGCCGCACTAGCGGGAGCGATGAGCAGTTCTTC
CDR3: CASSRTSGSDEQFF

D: TRBD1
J: TRBJ1-1
size: few
V: TRBV18
DNA: TGTGCCAGCTCGGGGACAGGGACGAACACTGAAGCTTTCTTT
CDR3: CASSGTGTNTEAFF

D: TRBD2
J: TRBJ2-7
size: -
V: TRBV5-1
DNA: TGCGCCAGCAGCTTGGTTGCCAGCGGGAGAGGCTACGAGCAGTACTTC
CDR3: CASSLVASGRGYEQYF

D: -
J: TRBJ2-5
size: -
V: TRBV28
DNA: TGTGCCAGCAGTTTAGACAGGGGGCTTAGCGGGAGTTTTGAGACCCAGTACTTC
CDR3: CASSLDRGLSGSFETQYF

D: TRBD1
J: TRBJ2-7
size: -
V: TRBV27
DNA: TGTGCCAGCAGTTGGGACAGCTATTCGGGCTACGAGCAGTACTTC
CDR3: CASSWDSYSGYEQYF

D: -
J: TRBJ2-3
size: -
V: TRBV9
DNA: TGTGCCTCTTCGGAAAGAGGACTTAGCACAGATACGCAGTATTTT
CDR3: CASSERGLSTDTQYF

D: TRBD2
J: TRBJ2-1
size: few
V: TRBV5-1
DNA: TGCGCCAGCAGCTTGCTAGCGGGTAATGAGCAGTTCTTC
CDR3: CASSLLAGNEQFF

D: -
J: TRBJ2-7
size: -
V: TRBV30
DNA: TGTGCCTGGAGTGTACTTCGGCCAGGGCCCCTTTACGAGCAGTACTTC
CDR3: CAWSVLRPGPLYEQYF

D: TRBD2
J: TRBJ2-3
size: -
V: TRBV7-2
DNA: TGTGCCAGCAGCTTATGGGGACTAGAGACAGATACGCAGTATTTT
CDR3: CASSLWGLETDTQYF

D: TRBD2
J: TRBJ2-2
size: -
V: TRBV4-3
DNA: TGCGCCAGCAGCCAAGATCCTAGCGGGAGAACCGGGGAGCTGTTTTTT
CDR3: CASSQDPSGRTGELFF